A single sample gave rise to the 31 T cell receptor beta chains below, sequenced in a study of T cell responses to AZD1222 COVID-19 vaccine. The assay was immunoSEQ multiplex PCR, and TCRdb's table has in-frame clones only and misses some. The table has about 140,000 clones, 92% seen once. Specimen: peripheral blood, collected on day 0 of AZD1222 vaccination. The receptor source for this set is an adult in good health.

This chain's CDR3 is CASSRGGSSYEQYF. For the CDR3, the DNA is TGTGCCAGCAGCAGGGGGGGAAGCTCCTACGAGCAGTACTTC. The chain has TRBV13 and TRBJ2-7; TRBD2 might be the D (7 bases). The CDR3 has 14 residues. The germline V gene encodes CDR1 PRHDT and CDR2 FYEKMQ (reference sequence). The ends were cut back, 5 bases at V and 0 bases at J, with 11 bases in the middle. The entire variable domain, with the rest obtained from reference TRBV13 and TRBJ2-7, is as follows: AAGVIQSPRHLIKEKRETATLKCYPIPRHDTVYWYQQGPGQDPQFLISFYEKMQSDKGSIPDRFSAQQFSDYHSELNMSSLELGDSALYFCASSRGGSSYEQYFGPGTRLTVT.

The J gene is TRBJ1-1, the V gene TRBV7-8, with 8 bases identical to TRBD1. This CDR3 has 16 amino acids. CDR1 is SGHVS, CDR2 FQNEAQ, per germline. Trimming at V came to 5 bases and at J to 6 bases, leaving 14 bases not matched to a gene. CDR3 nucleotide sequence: TGTGCCAGCAGCCCAACGGCGGACAGGGTAAAGTCTGAAGCTTTCTTT. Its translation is CASSPTADRVKSEAFF.

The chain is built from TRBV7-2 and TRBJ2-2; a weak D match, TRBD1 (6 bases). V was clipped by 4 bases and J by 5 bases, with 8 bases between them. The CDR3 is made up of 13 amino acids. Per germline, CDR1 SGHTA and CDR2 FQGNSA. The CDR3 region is CASSSQGTGELFF. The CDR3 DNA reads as TGTGCCAGCAGCTCGCAGGGGACCGGGGAGCTGTTTTTT.

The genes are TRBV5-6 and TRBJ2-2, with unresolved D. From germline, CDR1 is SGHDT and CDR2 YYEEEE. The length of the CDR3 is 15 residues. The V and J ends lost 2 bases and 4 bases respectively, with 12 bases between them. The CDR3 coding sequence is TGTGCCAGCAGCTTAGGACCCAGTTCCACCGGGGAGCTGTTTTTT. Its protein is CASSLGPSSTGELFF.

The CDR3 spells CASSELADPTDTQYF. DNA of the CDR3: TGTGCCAGCAGTGAACTAGCGGACCCCACAGATACGCAGTATTTT. V usage is TRBV2 and J usage is TRBJ2-3, with TRBD2 matching over 7 bases. V lost 2 bases and J lost 2; bases outside the gene matches: 4. The CDR3 has 15 amino acids. The germline CDR1 and CDR2 sequences are SNHLY and FYNNEI. The full variable domain, its missing parts supplied by reference TRBV2 and TRBJ2-3, is EPEVTQTPSHQVTQMGQEVILRCVPISNHLYFYWYRQILGQKVEFLVSFYNNEISEKSEIFDDQFSVERPDGSNFTLKIRSTKLEDSAMYFCASSELADPTDTQYFGPGTRLTVL.

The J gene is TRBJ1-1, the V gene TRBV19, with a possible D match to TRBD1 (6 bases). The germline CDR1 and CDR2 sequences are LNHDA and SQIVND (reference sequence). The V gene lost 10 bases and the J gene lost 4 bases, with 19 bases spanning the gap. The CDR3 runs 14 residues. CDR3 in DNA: TGTGCCACCCAGACAGGCATAGGGGGCACTGAAGCTTTCTTT. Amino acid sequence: CATQTGIGGTEAFF.

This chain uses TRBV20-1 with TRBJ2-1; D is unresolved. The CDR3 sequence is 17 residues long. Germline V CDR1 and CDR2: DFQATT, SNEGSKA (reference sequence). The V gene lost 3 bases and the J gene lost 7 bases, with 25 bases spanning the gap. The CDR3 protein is CSASLTSGSPLINEQFF. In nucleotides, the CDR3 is TGCAGTGCTAGTTTAACCTCGGGCAGCCCCCTAATAAATGAGCAGTTCTTC.

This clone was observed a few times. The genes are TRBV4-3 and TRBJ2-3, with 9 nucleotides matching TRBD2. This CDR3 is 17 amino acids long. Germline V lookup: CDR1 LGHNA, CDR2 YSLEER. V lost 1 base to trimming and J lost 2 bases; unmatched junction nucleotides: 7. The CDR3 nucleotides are TGCGCCAGCAGCCAAGCCTCACTAGCGGGCCTCACAGATACGCAGTATTTT. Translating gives CASSQASLAGLTDTQYF.

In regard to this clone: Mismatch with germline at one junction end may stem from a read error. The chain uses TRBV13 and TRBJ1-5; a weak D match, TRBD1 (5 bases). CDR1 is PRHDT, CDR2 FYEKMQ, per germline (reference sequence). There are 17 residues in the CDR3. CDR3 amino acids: CASSLAVEGIGNQPQHF. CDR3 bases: TGTGCCAGCAGTTTAGCAGTAGAGGGGATTGGCAATCAGCCCCAGCATTTT.

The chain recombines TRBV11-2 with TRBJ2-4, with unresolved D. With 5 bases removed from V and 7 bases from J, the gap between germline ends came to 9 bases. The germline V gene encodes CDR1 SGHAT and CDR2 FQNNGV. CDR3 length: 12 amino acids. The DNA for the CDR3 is TGTGCCAGCAGCCTGGCCAGGAACATTCAGTACTTC. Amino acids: CASSLARNIQYF.

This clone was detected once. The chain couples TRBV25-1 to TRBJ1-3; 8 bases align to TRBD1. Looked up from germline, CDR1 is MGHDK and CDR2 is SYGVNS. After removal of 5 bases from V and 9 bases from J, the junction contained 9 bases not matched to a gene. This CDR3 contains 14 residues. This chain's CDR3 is CASSRGQGEVTIYF. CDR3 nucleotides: TGTGCCAGCAGTAGAGGACAGGGAGAGGTCACCATATATTTT.

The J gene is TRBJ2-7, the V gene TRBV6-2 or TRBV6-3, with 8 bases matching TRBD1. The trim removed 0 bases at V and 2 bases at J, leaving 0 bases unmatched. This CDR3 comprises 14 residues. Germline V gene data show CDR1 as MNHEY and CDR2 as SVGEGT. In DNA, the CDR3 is TGTGCCAGCAGTTACTCGACAGGGGCCTACGAGCAGTACTTC. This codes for CASSYSTGAYEQYF.

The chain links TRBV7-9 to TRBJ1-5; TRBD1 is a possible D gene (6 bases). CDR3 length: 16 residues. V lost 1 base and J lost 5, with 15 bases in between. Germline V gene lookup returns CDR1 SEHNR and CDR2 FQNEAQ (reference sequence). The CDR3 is CASSLVGGGGDQPQHF. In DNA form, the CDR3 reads TGTGCCAGCAGCTTAGTCGGCGGAGGGGGGGATCAGCCCCAGCATTTT.

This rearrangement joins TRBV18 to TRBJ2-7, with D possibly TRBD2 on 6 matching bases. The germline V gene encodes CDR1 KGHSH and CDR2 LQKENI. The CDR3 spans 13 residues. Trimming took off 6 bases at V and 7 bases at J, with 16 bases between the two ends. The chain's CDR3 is CASSSEGIGEQYF. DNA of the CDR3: TGTGCCAGCTCCTCGGAGGGCATTGGGGAGCAGTACTTC.

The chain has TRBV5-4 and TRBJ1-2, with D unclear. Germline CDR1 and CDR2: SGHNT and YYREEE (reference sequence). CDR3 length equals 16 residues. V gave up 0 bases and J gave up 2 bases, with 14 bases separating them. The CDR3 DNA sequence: TGTGCCAGCAGCTTGGACGAGGGATTTTGGAACTATGGCTACACCTTC. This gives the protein CASSLDEGFWNYGYTF.

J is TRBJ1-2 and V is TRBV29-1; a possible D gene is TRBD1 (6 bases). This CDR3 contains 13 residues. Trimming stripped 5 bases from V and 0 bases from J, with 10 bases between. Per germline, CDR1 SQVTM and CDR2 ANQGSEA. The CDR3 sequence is CSVPGGPNYGYTF. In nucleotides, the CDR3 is TGCAGCGTTCCGGGGGGCCCTAACTATGGCTACACCTTC.

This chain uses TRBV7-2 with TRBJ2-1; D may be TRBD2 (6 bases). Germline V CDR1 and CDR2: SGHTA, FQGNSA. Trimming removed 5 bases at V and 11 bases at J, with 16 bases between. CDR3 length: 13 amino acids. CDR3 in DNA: TGTGCCAGCAGCCTCAACCGGGACTGGAAGCAGTTCTTC. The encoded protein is CASSLNRDWKQFF.

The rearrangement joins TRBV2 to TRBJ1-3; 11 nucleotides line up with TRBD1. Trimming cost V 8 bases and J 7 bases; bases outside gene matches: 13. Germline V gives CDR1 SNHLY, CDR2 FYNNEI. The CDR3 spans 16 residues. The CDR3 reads CASWTGGASVGNTIYF. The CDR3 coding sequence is TGTGCCAGCTGGACAGGGGGCGCATCCGTGGGTAACACCATATATTTT.

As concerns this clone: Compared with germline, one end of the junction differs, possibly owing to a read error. CDR3: CASSLETGKTGANVLTF. The CDR3 region has the DNA TGTGCTAGCAGCTTGGAGACAGGGAAGACTGGGGCCAACGTCCTGACTTTC. The J gene is TRBJ2-6, the V gene TRBV7-7; TRBD1 aligns across 7 bases. Germline V CDR1 and CDR2: SSHAT, FNYEAQ (reference sequence). The CDR3 totals 17 residues.

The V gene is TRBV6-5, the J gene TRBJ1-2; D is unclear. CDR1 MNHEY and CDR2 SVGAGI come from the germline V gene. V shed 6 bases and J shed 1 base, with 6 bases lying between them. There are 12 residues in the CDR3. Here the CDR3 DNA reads TGTGCCAGCAGAGACGTTAACTATGGCTACACCTTC. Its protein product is CASRDVNYGYTF.

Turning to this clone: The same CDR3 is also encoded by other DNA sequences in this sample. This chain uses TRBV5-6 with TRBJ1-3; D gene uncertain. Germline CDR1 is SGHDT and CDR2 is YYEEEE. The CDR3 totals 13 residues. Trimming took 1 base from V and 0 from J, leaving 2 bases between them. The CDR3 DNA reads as TGTGCCAGCAGCTTGAGCTCTGGAAACACCATATATTTT. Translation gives CASSLSSGNTIYF.

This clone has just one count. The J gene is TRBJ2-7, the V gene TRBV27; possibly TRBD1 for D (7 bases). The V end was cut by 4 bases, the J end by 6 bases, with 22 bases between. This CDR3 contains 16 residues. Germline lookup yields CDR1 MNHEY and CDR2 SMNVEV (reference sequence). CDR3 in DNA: TGTGCCAGCAGTTCCTTCCGTCCAGGGGGGTTGGGCGAGCAGTACTTC. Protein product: CASSSFRPGGLGEQYF.

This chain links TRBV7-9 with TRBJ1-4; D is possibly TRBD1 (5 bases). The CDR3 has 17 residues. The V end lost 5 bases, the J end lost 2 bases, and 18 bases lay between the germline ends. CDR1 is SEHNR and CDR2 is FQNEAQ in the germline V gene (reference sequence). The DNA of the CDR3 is TGTGCCAGCAGCCCCCTTATGGTCGGGACTACTAATGAAAAACTGTTTTTT. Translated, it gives CASSPLMVGTTNEKLFF.

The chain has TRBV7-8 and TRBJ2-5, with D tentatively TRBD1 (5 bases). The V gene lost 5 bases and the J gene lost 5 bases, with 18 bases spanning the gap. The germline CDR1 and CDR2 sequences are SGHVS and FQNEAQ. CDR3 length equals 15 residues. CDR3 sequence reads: CASSVGVSSGETQYF. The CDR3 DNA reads TGTGCCAGCAGCGTAGGGGTTAGCTCAGGGGAGACCCAGTACTTC.

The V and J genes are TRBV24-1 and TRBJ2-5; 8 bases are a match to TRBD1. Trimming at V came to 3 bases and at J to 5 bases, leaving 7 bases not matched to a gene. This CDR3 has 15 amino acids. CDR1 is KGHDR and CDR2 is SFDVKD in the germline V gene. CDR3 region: CATSDPGQDGETQYF. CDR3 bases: TGTGCCACCAGTGATCCGGGACAGGATGGGGAGACCCAGTACTTC.

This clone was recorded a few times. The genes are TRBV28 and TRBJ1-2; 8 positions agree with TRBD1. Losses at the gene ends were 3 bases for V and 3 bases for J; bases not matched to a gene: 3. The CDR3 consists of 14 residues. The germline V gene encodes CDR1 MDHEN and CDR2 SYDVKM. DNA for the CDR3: TGTGCCAGCAGTTTCAGGGGGCCCCACTATGGCTACACCTTC. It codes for CASSFRGPHYGYTF.

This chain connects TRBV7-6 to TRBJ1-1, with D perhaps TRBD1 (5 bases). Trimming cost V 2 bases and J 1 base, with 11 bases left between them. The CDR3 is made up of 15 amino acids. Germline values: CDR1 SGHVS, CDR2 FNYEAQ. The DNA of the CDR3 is TGTGCCAGCAGCTTAAGTGCAGGGACGAACACTGAAGCTTTCTTT. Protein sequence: CASSLSAGTNTEAFF.

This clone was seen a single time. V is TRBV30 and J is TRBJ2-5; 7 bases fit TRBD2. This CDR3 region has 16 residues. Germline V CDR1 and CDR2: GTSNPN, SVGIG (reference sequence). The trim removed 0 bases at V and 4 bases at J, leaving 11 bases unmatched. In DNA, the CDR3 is TGTGCCTGGAGTGTCGAAGGCGGGAGAGCACGAGAGACCCAGTACTTC. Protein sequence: CAWSVEGGRARETQYF.

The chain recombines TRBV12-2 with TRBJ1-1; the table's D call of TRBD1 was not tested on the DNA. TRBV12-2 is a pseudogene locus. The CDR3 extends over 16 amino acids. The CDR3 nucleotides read TGTGCAAGTCGCTTAATAACAGGGCACGCAAACACTGAAGCTTTCTTT. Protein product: CASRLITGHANTEAFF.

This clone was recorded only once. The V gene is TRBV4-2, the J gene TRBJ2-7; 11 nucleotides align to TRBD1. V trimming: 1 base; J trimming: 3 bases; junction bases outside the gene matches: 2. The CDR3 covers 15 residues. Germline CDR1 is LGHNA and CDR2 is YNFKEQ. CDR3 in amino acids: CASSQGTGGVYEQYF. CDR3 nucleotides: TGTGCCAGCAGCCAAGGGACAGGGGGCGTCTACGAGCAGTACTTC.

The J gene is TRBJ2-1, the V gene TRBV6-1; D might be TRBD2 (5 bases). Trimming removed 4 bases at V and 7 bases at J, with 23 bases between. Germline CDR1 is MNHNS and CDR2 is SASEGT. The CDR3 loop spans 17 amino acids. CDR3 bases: TGTGCCAGCAGTGCTCTGAAGGGTCAAAGGACGGGGAATGAGCAGTTCTTC. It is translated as CASSALKGQRTGNEQFF.